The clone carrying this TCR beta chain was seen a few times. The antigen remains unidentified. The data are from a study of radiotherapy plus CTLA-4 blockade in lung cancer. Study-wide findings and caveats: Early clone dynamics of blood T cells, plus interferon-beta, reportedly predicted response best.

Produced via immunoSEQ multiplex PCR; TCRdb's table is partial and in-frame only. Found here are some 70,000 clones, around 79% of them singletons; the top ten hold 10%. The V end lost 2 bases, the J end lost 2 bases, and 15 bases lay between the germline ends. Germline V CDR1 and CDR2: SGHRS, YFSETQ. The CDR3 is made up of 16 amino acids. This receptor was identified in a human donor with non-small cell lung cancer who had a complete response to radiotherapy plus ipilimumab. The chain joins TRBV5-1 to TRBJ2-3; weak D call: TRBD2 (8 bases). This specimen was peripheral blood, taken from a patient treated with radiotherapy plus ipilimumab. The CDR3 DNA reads TGCGCCAGCAGCTTAGCGGGAGAGGGGGCCACAGATACGCAGTATTTT. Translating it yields CASSLAGEGATDTQYF.